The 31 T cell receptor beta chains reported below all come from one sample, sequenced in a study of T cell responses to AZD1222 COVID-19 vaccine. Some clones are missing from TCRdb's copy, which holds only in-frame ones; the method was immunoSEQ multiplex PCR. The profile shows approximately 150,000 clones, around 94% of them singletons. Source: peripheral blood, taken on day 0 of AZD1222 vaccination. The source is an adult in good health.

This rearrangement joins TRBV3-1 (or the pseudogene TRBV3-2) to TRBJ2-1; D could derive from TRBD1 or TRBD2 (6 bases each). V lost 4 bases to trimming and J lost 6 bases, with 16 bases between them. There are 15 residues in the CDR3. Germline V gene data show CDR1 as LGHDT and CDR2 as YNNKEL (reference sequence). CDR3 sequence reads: CASSRGGDIFNEQFF. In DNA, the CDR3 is TGTGCCAGCAGCCGAGGAGGGGACATCTTCAATGAGCAGTTCTTC.

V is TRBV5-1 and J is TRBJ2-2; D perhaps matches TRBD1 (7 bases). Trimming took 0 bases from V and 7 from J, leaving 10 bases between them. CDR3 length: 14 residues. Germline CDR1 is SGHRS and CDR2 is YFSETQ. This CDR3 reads CASSLAGGNGELFF. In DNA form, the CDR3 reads TGCGCCAGCAGCTTGGCAGGGGGGAACGGGGAGCTGTTTTTT.

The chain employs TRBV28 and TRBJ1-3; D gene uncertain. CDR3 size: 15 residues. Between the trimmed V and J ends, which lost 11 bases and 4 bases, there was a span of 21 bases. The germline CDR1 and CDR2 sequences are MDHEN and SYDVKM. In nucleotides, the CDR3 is TGTGCCGTGTTTGAACGGCCCGTCCAGGGAAACACCATATATTTT. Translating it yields CAVFERPVQGNTIYF.

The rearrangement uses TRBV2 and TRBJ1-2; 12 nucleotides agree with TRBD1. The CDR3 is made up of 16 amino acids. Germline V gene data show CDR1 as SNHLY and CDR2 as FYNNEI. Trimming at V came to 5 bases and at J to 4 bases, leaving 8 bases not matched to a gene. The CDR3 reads CASSKGGQGAAYGYTF. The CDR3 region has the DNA TGTGCCAGCAGTAAAGGGGGACAGGGGGCGGCCTATGGCTACACCTTC.

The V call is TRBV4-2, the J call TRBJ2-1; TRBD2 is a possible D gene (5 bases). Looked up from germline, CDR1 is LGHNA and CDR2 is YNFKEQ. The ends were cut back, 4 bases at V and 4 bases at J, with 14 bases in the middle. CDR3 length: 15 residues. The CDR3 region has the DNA TGTGCCAGCAGCCCCGTGGCTAGCAGTTACAATGAGCAGTTCTTC. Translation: CASSPVASSYNEQFF.

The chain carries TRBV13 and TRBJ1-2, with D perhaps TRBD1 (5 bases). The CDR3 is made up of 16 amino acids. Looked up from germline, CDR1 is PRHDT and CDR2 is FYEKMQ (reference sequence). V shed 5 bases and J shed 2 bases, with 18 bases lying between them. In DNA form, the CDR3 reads TGTGCCAGCAGCCCGCGGGGGTCCAGAGAGAACTATGGCTACACCTTC. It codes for CASSPRGSRENYGYTF.

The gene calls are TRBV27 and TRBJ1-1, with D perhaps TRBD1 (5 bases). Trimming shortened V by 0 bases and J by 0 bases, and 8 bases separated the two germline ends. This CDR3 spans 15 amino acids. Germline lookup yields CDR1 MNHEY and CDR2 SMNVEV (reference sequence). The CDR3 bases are TGTGCCAGCAGTTTATCGTCCAGGGTGAACACTGAAGCTTTCTTT. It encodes CASSLSSRVNTEAFF.

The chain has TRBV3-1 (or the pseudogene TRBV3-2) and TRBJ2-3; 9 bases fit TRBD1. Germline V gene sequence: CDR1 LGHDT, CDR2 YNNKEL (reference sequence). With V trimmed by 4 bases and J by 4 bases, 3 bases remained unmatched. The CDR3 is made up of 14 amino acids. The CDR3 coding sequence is TGTGCCAGCAGCCTACAGGGGGCTGCAGATACGCAGTATTTT. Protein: CASSLQGAADTQYF.

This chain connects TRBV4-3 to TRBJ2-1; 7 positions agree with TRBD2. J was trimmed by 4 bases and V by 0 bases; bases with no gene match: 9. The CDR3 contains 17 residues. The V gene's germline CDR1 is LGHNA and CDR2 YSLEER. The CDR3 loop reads CASSQDMTGGEYNEQFF. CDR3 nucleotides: TGCGCCAGCAGCCAAGATATGACGGGAGGCGAGTACAATGAGCAGTTCTTC.

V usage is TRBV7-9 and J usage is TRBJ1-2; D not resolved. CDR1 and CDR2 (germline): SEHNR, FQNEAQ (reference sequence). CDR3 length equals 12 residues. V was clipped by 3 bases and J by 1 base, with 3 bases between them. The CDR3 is CASSFRNYGYTF. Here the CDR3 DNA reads TGTGCCAGCAGCTTTCGTAACTATGGCTACACCTTC.

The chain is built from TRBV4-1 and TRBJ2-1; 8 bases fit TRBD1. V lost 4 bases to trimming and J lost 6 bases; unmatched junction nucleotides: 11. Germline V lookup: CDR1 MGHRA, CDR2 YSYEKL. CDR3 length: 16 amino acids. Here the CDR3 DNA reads TGCGCCAGCAGCCGGTCGGACAGGGCTGATCGCAATGAGCAGTTCTTC. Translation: CASSRSDRADRNEQFF.

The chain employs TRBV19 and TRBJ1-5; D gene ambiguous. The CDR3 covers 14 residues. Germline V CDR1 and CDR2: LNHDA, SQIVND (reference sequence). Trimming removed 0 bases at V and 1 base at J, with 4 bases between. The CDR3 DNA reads TGTGCCAGTAGTATAGATGGCAGCAATCAGCCCCAGCATTTT. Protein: CASSIDGSNQPQHF.

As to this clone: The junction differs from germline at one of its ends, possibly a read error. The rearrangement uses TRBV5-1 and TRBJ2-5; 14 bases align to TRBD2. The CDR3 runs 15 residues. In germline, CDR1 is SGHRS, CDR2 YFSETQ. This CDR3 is CASSGTSGGQETQHF. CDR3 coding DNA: TGCGCCAGCAGCGGGACTAGCGGGGGACAAGAGACCCAGCACTTC.

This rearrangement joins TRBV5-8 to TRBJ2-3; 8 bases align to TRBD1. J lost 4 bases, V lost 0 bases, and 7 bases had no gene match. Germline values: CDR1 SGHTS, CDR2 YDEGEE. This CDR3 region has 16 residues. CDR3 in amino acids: CASSLVETGAADTQYF. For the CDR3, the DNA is TGTGCCAGCAGCTTGGTGGAGACAGGGGCGGCAGATACGCAGTATTTT.

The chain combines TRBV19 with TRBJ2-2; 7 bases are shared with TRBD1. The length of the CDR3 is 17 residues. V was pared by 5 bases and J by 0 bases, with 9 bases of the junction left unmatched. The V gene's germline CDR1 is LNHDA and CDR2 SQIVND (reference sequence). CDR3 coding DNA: TGTGCCAGTAGTCGCTACCGGGACAGAACGAACACCGGGGAGCTGTTTTTT. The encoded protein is CASSRYRDRTNTGELFF.

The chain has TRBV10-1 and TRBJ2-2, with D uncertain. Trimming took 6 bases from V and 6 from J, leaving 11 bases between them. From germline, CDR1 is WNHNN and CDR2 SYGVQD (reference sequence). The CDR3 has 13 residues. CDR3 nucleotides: TGCGCCAGCAGGAAAACCGCGCCCGGGGAGCTGTTTTTT. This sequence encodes CASRKTAPGELFF.

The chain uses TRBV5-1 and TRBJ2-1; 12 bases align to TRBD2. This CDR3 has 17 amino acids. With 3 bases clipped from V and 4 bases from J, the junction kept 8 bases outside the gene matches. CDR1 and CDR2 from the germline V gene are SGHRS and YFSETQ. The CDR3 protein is CASSSGGTSGPYNEQFF. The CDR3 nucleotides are TGCGCCAGCAGCTCGGGCGGGACTAGCGGGCCGTACAATGAGCAGTTCTTC.

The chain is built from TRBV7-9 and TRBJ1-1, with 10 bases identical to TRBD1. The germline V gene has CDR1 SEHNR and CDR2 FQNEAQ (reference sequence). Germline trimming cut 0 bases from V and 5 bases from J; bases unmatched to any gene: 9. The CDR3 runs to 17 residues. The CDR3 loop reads CASSLANGTGDGTEAFF. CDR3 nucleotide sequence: TGTGCCAGCAGCTTAGCCAACGGGACAGGGGATGGAACTGAAGCTTTCTTT.

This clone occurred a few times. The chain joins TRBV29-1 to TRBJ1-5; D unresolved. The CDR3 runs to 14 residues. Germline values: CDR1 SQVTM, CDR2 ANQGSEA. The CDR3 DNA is TGCAGACCTCATGAAAAGAGGATTCATCAGCCCCAGCATTTT. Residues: CRPHEKRIHQPQHF.

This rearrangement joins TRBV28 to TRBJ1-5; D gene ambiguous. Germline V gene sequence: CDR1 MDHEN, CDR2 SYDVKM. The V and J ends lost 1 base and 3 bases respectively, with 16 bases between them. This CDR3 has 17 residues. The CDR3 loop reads CASSLSGLRESNQPQHF. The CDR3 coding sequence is TGTGCCAGCAGTTTATCGGGTCTGAGAGAATCCAATCAGCCCCAGCATTTT.

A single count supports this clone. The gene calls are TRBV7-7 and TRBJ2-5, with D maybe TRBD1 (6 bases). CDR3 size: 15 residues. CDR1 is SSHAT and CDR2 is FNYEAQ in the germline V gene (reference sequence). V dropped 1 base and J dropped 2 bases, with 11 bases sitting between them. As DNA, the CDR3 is TGTGCCAGCAGCTTAGGGCCGGACAGACAAGAGACCCAGTACTTC. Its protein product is CASSLGPDRQETQYF.

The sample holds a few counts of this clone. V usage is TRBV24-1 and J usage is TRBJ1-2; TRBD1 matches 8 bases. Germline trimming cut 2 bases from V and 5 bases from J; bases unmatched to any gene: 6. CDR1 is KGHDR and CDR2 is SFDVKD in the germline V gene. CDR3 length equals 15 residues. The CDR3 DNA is TGTGCCACCAGTGATTCAAAGGACAGGGCGTATGGCTACACCTTC. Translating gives CATSDSKDRAYGYTF.

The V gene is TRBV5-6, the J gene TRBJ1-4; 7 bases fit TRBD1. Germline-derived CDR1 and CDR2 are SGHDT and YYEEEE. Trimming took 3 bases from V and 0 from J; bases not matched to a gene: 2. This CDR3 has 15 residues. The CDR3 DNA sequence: TGTGCCAGCAGCTGGGACAGTGCAACTAATGAAAAACTGTTTTTT. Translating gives CASSWDSATNEKLFF.

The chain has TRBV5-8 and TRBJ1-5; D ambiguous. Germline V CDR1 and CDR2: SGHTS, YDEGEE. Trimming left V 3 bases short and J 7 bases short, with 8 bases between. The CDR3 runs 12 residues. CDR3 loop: CASSSFPQPQHF. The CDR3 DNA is TGTGCCAGCAGCTCTTTTCCCCAGCCCCAGCATTTT.

Here the CDR3 reads CASKPKGLEKLFF. CDR3 sequence (DNA): TGTGCCAGCAAACCTAAAGGACTGGAAAAACTGTTTTTT. The chain joins TRBV6-5 to TRBJ1-4; the D is unclear. Germline V CDR1 and CDR2: MNHEY, SVGAGI. V was clipped by 7 bases and J by 8 bases, with 14 bases between them. This CDR3 contains 13 residues.

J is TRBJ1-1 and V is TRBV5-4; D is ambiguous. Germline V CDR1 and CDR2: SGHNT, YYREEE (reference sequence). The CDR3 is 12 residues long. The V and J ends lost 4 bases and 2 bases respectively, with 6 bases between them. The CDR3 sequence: CASSAGNTEAFF. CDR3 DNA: TGTGCCAGCAGCGCAGGTAACACTGAAGCTTTCTTT.

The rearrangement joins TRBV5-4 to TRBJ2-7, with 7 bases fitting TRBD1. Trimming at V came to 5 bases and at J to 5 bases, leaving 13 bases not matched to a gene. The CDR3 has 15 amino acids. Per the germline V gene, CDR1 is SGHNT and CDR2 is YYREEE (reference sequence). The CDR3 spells CASSSSGTALNEQYV. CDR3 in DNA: TGTGCCAGCAGTTCCTCCGGGACAGCTCTCAACGAGCAGTACGTC.

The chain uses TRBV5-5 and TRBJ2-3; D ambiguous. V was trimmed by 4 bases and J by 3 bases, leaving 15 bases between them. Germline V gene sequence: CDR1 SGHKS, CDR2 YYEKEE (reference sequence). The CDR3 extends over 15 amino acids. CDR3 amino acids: CASSQNPLPTDTQYF. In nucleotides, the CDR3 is TGTGCCAGCAGCCAGAACCCCCTACCAACAGATACGCAGTATTTT.

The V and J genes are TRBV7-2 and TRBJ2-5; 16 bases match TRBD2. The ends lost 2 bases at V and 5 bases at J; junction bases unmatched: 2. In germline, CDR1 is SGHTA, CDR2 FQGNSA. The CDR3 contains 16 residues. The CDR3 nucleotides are TGTGCCAGCAGCTTATCGGGACTAGCGGGAGGGGAGACCCAGTACTTC. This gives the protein CASSLSGLAGGETQYF.

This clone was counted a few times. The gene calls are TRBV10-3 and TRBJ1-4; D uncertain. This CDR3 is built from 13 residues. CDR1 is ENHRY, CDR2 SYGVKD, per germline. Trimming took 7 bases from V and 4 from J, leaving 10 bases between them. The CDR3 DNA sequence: TGTGCCATCACAGGAGGACTTAATGAAAAACTGTTTTTT. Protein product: CAITGGLNEKLFF.

CDR3 nucleotides: TGTGCCATCAGTGAGTCATATTCCAGCACTGAAGCTTTCTTT. This encodes CAISESYSSTEAFF. The rearrangement uses TRBV10-3 and TRBJ1-1; no definite D call. This CDR3 is built from 14 residues. Germline CDR1 ENHRY, CDR2 SYGVKD. Between the trimmed V and J ends, which lost 0 bases and 4 bases, there was a span of 9 bases.